Listed here are 27 T cell receptor beta chains from one sample, sequenced in a study of blood T cells in healthy people across ages. The use of a sample-barcoded 5' primer and a J-beta primer mix characterized a second PCR of roughly 6 to 11 cycles. One entry per CDR3 protein, called by TCRdb with MiXCR from the 5' RACE reads. The sample holds 1.5 million to 2 million distinct CDR3 sequences; 30% to 35% are singletons and the top ten take approximately 10%. The specimen was blood. These receptors were taken from a woman between 25 and 40 years old in good health.

The V gene is TRBV6-1, the J gene TRBJ1-1; maybe TRBD1 (5 bases). Deletions cut 6 bases from V and 4 bases from J, with 12 bases between. This CDR3 has 13 amino acids. The germline gives CDR1 MNHNS, CDR2 SASEGT. The CDR3 region is CASRPGVTTEAFF. CDR3 nucleotides: TGTGCCAGCAGGCCGGGGGTGACCACTGAAGCTTTCTTT.

This sequence joins TRBV20-1 and TRBJ1-2; 8 bases map to TRBD1. Germline-derived CDR1 and CDR2 are DFQATT and SNEGSKA (reference sequence). This CDR3 has 15 residues. J was trimmed by 4 bases and V by 0 bases; bases with no gene match: 7. Here the CDR3 reads CSARDPDRGGYGYTF. In DNA, the CDR3 is TGCAGTGCTAGAGATCCCGACAGGGGTGGCTATGGCTACACCTTC.

This clonotype has a handful of counts. This chain links TRBV4-1 with TRBJ1-5; D is unclear. Trimming left V 4 bases short and J 0 bases short, with 10 bases between. The CDR3 has 15 residues. Germline assignment: CDR1 MGHRA and CDR2 YSYEKL. The CDR3 DNA reads as TGCGCCAGCAGCCTCTTGGACGCTAGCAATCAGCCCCAGCATTTT. Translated: CASSLLDASNQPQHF.

V is TRBV4-1 and J is TRBJ1-2, with 9 bases matching TRBD1. The trim removed 2 bases at V and 8 bases at J, leaving 12 bases unmatched. This CDR3 spans 16 amino acids. The germline gives CDR1 MGHRA, CDR2 YSYEKL. CDR3 in DNA: TGCGCCAGCAGCCAAAGAGACCTACAGGGGGCGCGGGGCTACACCTTC. This encodes CASSQRDLQGARGYTF.

This clonotype was seen a handful of times. This rearrangement joins TRBV7-9 to TRBJ1-4, with TRBD1 matching over 7 bases. V lost 4 bases, J lost 4 bases, and 12 bases stayed unmatched. The germline V gene encodes CDR1 SEHNR and CDR2 FQNEAQ (reference sequence). This CDR3 spans 17 amino acids. Written as DNA, the CDR3 is TGTGCCAGCAGCTCACCCCGGATGACAGGGATTAATGAAAAACTGTTTTTT. Protein sequence: CASSSPRMTGINEKLFF.

This clonotype was observed a few times. The junction differs from germline at one of its ends, possibly a read error. This chain joins TRBV28 and TRBJ1-6, with D perhaps TRBD1 (5 bases). There are 11 residues in the CDR3. Germline V gene sequence: CDR1 MDHEN, CDR2 SYDVKM. CDR3 in DNA: TGTGCCAGCAAGGGGAATTCACCCCCCCACTTT. Translating gives CASKGNSPPHF.

This clonotype came up a few times. The gene calls are TRBV4-1 and TRBJ2-1; D uncertain. Germline lookup yields CDR1 MGHRA and CDR2 YSYEKL. The CDR3 is 12 residues long. Trimming shortened V by 3 bases and J by 9 bases, and 9 bases separated the two germline ends. In nucleotides, the CDR3 is TGCGCCAGCAGCCATTTAGGTACTGAGCAGTTCTTC. Translating it yields CASSHLGTEQFF.

This rearrangement joins TRBV28 to TRBJ2-7; maybe TRBD1 (5 bases). The germline CDR1 and CDR2 sequences are MDHEN and SYDVKM. V was pared by 6 bases and J by 5 bases, with 20 bases between. CDR3 length equals 15 residues. CDR3 protein: CASRTDRQTGNEQYF. The DNA for the CDR3 is TGTGCCAGCAGAACTGACAGACAAACTGGGAACGAGCAGTACTTC.

This chain connects TRBV20-1 to TRBJ2-1, with D perhaps TRBD2 (5 bases). The CDR3 extends over 14 amino acids. V was trimmed by 0 bases and J by 13 bases, leaving 19 bases between them. From germline, CDR1 is DFQATT and CDR2 SNEGSKA (reference sequence). CDR3 residues: CSARDRQRRETQFF. In DNA form, the CDR3 reads TGCAGTGCTAGAGATAGGCAGCGGCGTGAGACCCAGTTCTTC.

The V call is TRBV2, the J call TRBJ2-7, with TRBD1 matching 8 bases. This CDR3 has 14 residues. The V and J ends lost 2 bases and 3 bases, in that order; junction bases with no gene match: 3. CDR1 SNHLY and CDR2 FYNNEI come from the germline V gene. Here the CDR3 DNA reads TGTGCCAGCAGTGAACAGGGGGCGGACTACGAGCAGTACTTC. Its translation is CASSEQGADYEQYF.

Details on this clonotype: This sequence may be a read error, since a much larger clone differs from it by one base. This sequence joins TRBV29-1 and TRBJ2-3, with D perhaps TRBD2 (5 bases). The germline V and J ends were trimmed by 4 bases and 5 bases, with 10 bases remaining between them. CDR1 SQVTM and CDR2 ANQGSEA come from the germline V gene. The CDR3 contains 12 residues. CDR3 sequence: CSVAASQDTQYF. DNA for the CDR3: TGCAGCGTTGCGGCTAGCCAAGATACGCAGTATTTT.

This clonotype has ten or more counts. The chain has TRBV9 and TRBJ2-5; D ambiguous. The CDR3 runs 16 residues. The ends were cut back, 4 bases at V and 5 bases at J, with 21 bases in the middle. Germline V CDR1 and CDR2: SGDLS, YYNGEE. CDR3 DNA sequence: TGTGCCAGCAGCCCTGGGGTGGGAAGGTTCAAGGAGACCCAGTACTTC. Protein: CASSPGVGRFKETQYF.

The chain uses TRBV7-2 and TRBJ2-4; 9 bases are a match to TRBD1. Germline trimming cut 3 bases from V and 9 bases from J; bases unmatched to any gene: 3. The CDR3 has 13 residues. CDR1 is SGHTA and CDR2 is FQGNSA in the germline V gene. CDR3 sequence (DNA): TGTGCCAGCAGCTTCGCGACAGGGGGCATTCAGTACTTC. Its protein is CASSFATGGIQYF.

The rearrangement links TRBV11-2 to TRBJ2-7; TRBD1 is a possible D gene (6 bases). V lost 1 base, J lost 0 bases, and 16 bases lay in between. The CDR3 is 17 residues long. Germline assignment: CDR1 SGHAT and CDR2 FQNNGV. As DNA, the CDR3 is TGTGCCAGCAGCTTAGTACGATTTACAGGGAGCTCCTACGAGCAGTACTTC. Protein: CASSLVRFTGSSYEQYF.

The rearrangement joins TRBV3-1 to TRBJ2-1; no definite D call. Germline loops: CDR1 LGHDT, CDR2 YNNKEL (reference sequence). Trimming took off 0 bases at V and 7 bases at J, with 10 bases between the two ends. The CDR3 extends over 14 amino acids. This chain's CDR3 is CASSQEKGRNEQFF. CDR3 in DNA: TGTGCCAGCAGCCAAGAAAAGGGCCGAAATGAGCAGTTCTTC.

This clonotype was picked up a small number of times. The genes are TRBV28 and TRBJ2-5, with TRBD2 as a possible D gene (7 bases). Looked up from germline, CDR1 is MDHEN and CDR2 is SYDVKM. Trimming took 7 bases from V and 11 from J, leaving 20 bases between them. This CDR3 spans 13 amino acids. CDR3 amino acids: CASTQGGAKEQYF. In nucleotides, the CDR3 is TGTGCCAGCACCCAAGGGGGGGCGAAAGAGCAGTACTTC.

This clonotype was seen a handful of times. DNA for the CDR3: TGTGCCAGCAGCCAAGATTTTCGACTAGCCACGAATGAGCAGTTCTTC. The encoded protein is CASSQDFRLATNEQFF. V usage is TRBV3-1 and J usage is TRBJ2-1, with 7 bases fitting TRBD2. Germline V lookup: CDR1 LGHDT, CDR2 YNNKEL (reference sequence). J gave up 7 bases and V 0 bases, and 9 bases lay outside the gene matches. The CDR3 contains 16 residues.

This clonotype was seen only a few times. The V call is TRBV7-3, the J call TRBJ2-1; 7 bases are shared with TRBD2. Germline CDR1 SGHTA, CDR2 FQGTGA. The CDR3 runs to 15 residues. With V trimmed by 6 bases and J by 5 bases, 10 bases remained unmatched. CDR3 coding DNA: TGTGCCAGCAGGACCGCCGGGACTAAAGACAATGAGCAGTTCTTC. It yields the protein CASRTAGTKDNEQFF. The full variable domain, completed using reference TRBV7-3 and TRBJ2-1, is GAGVSQTPSNKVTEKGKYVELRCDPISGHTALYWYRQSLGQGPEFLIYFQGTGAADDSGLPNDRFFAVRPEGSVSTLKIQRTERGDSAVYLCASRTAGTKDNEQFFGPGTRLTVL.

The gene calls are TRBV27 and TRBJ2-7; 7 positions match TRBD1. This CDR3 comprises 13 residues. Germline CDR1 and CDR2: MNHEY and SMNVEV (reference sequence). The J segment lost 0 bases and the V segment lost 7 bases, leaving 3 bases of the junction unmatched. The DNA for the CDR3 is TGTGCCAGCAAGGGGACAGACTCCTACGAGCAGTACTTC. Protein sequence: CASKGTDSYEQYF.

Concerning this clonotype itself: Since a much larger clone is just one base distant, this may be a read error. The rearrangement uses TRBV29-1 and TRBJ2-1; D not resolved. V was clipped by 4 bases and J by 10 bases, with 8 bases between them. CDR3 length: 10 amino acids. The germline CDR1 and CDR2 sequences are SQVTM and ANQGSEA. CDR3 in DNA: TGCAGCGTTGGGGTCCACGAGCAGTTCTTC. Translating it yields CSVGVHEQFF.

This chain links TRBV7-3 with TRBJ1-2, with TRBD1 matching over 11 bases. In germline, CDR1 is SGHTA, CDR2 FQGTGA. The CDR3 runs 14 residues. V lost 4 bases, J lost 9 bases, and 7 bases stayed unmatched. The CDR3 sequence: CASSSGQGASSYTF. The CDR3 bases are TGTGCCAGCAGCTCCGGACAGGGGGCTTCTAGCTACACCTTC. The variable domain in full, with the rest retrieved from reference TRBV7-3 and TRBJ1-2, is GAGVSQTPSNKVTEKGKYVELRCDPISGHTALYWYRQSLGQGPEFLIYFQGTGAADDSGLPNDRFFAVRPEGSVSTLKIQRTERGDSAVYLCASSSGQGASSYTFGSGTRLTVV.

The CDR3 loop reads CASSSPTGGLISGANVLTF. In DNA form, the CDR3 reads TGTGCCAGCAGTTCCCCGACAGGGGGCCTTATCTCTGGGGCCAACGTCCTGACTTTC. The chain recombines TRBV27 with TRBJ2-6; 10 nucleotides match TRBD1. Per germline, CDR1 MNHEY and CDR2 SMNVEV (reference sequence). The CDR3 runs 19 residues. The ends lost 4 bases at V and 0 bases at J; junction bases unmatched: 9.

The gene calls are TRBV6-5 and TRBJ1-2, with D perhaps TRBD1 (5 bases). Trimming took off 0 bases at V and 3 bases at J, with 11 bases between the two ends. In germline, CDR1 is MNHEY, CDR2 SVGAGI. CDR3 length: 15 residues. CDR3 nucleotides: TGTGCCAGCAGTTACTCCCAGGGAGGCTACTATGGCTACACCTTC. As protein: CASSYSQGGYYGYTF.

This clonotype is a singleton in its sample. The J gene is TRBJ2-5, the V gene TRBV19; 10 positions agree with TRBD2. Looked up from germline, CDR1 is LNHDA and CDR2 is SQIVND (reference sequence). There are 15 residues in the CDR3. With V trimmed by 6 bases and J by 11 bases, 15 bases remained unmatched. CDR3 region: CASSDGTSVYNEQYF. The CDR3 bases are TGTGCCAGTAGCGACGGGACTAGCGTATACAATGAGCAGTACTTC.

This chain uses TRBV30 with TRBJ2-7; 8 bases match TRBD1. The V and J ends lost 3 bases and 0 bases, in that order; junction bases with no gene match: 4. Germline CDR1 reads GTSNPN; CDR2 reads SVGIG (reference sequence). The CDR3 runs to 14 residues. The CDR3 loop is CAWRVTGGSYEQYF. DNA for the CDR3: TGTGCCTGGAGGGTCACAGGGGGCTCCTACGAGCAGTACTTC.

This clonotype has more than one count but fewer than ten. The genes are TRBV11-2 and TRBJ2-2, with D hard to call. The CDR3 contains 13 residues. Between the trimmed V and J ends, which lost 1 base and 7 bases, there was a span of 7 bases. Germline loops: CDR1 SGHAT, CDR2 FQNNGV. The CDR3: CASSLAASGELFF. The CDR3 region has the DNA TGTGCCAGCAGCTTAGCGGCGAGCGGGGAGCTGTTTTTT.

Ten or more counts support this clonotype. The chain recombines TRBV10-3 with TRBJ2-7; no clear D gene. Trimming shortened V by 3 bases and J by 5 bases, and 17 bases separated the two germline ends. Germline CDR1 ENHRY, CDR2 SYGVKD. CDR3 length: 15 amino acids. CDR3: CAISDSIRHGDEQYF. The CDR3 region has the DNA TGTGCCATCAGTGACTCCATTAGACACGGTGACGAGCAGTACTTC.